Listed here are 24 T cell receptor beta chains from one sample, sequenced in a study of Graves' ophthalmopathy and Graves' hyperthyroidism. CDR3 regions of TCR beta were amplified from RNA transcripts. First-round RT-PCR employed HTBI primers, with a second-round multiplex PCR after it. TCRdb recomputed calls from the multiplex PCR reads with MiXCR, one row per CDR3 protein. The sample includes about 390,000 distinct CDR3 sequences, roughly 15% seen only once; the top ten take approximately 2.4%. The sequenced sample was peripheral blood. Every receptor here comes from an adult woman with stable Graves' hyperthyroidism.

Points on this clonotype: A much larger clonotype is one base distant, so this may be a read error. The V gene is TRBV6-5, the J gene TRBJ1-5; D ambiguous. The CDR3 has 15 residues. CDR1 is MNHEY and CDR2 is SVGAGI in the germline V gene. The CDR3 region has the DNA TGTGCCTGCAGTTACGGAATCCATAGCAATCAGCCCCAGCATTTT. Residues: CACSYGIHSNQPQHF.

This clonotype was seen ten or more times. The rearrangement joins TRBV6-1 to TRBJ1-1; D remains ambiguous. The CDR3 loop spans 14 amino acids. CDR1 and CDR2 from the germline V gene are MNHNS and SASEGT. Trimming cost V 3 bases and J 0 bases, with 8 bases left between them. The CDR3 DNA reads TGTGCCAGCAGTGACGGCGCGGTGAACACTGAAGCTTTCTTT. It is translated as CASSDGAVNTEAFF.

In its sample, this clonotype was seen many times. The chain recombines TRBV11-1 with TRBJ2-7, with a tentative D call TRBD2 (6 bases). Germline loops: CDR1 SGHAT, CDR2 FQDESV (reference sequence). V shed 1 base and J shed 2 bases, with 15 bases lying between them. This CDR3 comprises 16 residues. The CDR3 sequence is CASSLVGLGKPYEQYF. CDR3 sequence (DNA): TGTGCCAGCAGCTTAGTGGGACTGGGAAAACCCTACGAGCAGTACTTC.

This clonotype was seen more than once but under ten times. The junction departs from germline at one end; a sequencing error may be responsible. The J gene is TRBJ2-4, the V gene TRBV11-2; D might be TRBD1 (5 bases). There are 15 residues in the CDR3. Germline V gene data show CDR1 as SGHAT and CDR2 as FQNNGV. CDR3 sequence reads: CASSLRQGRENIKYF. CDR3 nucleotides: TGTGCCAGCAGCTTAAGGCAGGGTCGAGAAAACATTAAGTACTTC.

Remarks on this clonotype: One junction end does not reproduce the germline sequence, and a read error may be involved. This rearrangement joins TRBV20-1 to TRBJ1-2, with TRBD1 as a possible D gene (5 bases). Germline V lookup: CDR1 DFQATT, CDR2 SNEGSKA (reference sequence). The CDR3 is made up of 16 amino acids. The CDR3 sequence is CSARGLGVVANYGYTF. For the CDR3, the DNA is TGCAGTGCTAGGGGGTTAGGGGTGGTAGCTAACTATGGGTACACCTTC.

This clonotype was observed at least ten times. The rearrangement links TRBV19 to TRBJ2-5, with 9 nucleotides matching TRBD2. Germline loops: CDR1 LNHDA, CDR2 SQIVND (reference sequence). The CDR3 runs to 16 residues. Germline trimming cut 4 bases from V and 5 bases from J; bases unmatched to any gene: 11. The DNA of the CDR3 is TGTGCCAGTAGTACTTATCTAGCGGGGCATGGGGAGACCCAGTACTTC. Translation: CASSTYLAGHGETQYF.

Many counts were recorded for this clonotype. The rearrangement links TRBV6-5 to TRBJ2-7; no firm D call. Germline values: CDR1 MNHEY, CDR2 SVGAGI. This CDR3 is 14 amino acids long. Trimming left V 2 bases short and J 0 bases short, with 8 bases between. The CDR3 nucleotides read TGTGCCAGCAGTTACGGCCCCTACTCCTACGAGCAGTACTTC. Its protein product is CASSYGPYSYEQYF.

This clonotype was seen at least ten times. The chain carries TRBV5-1 and TRBJ2-5; 9 nucleotides line up with TRBD2. Germline CDR1 reads SGHRS; CDR2 reads YFSETQ. V lost 0 bases and J lost 2; bases outside the gene matches: 2. This CDR3 region has 15 residues. The CDR3 bases are TGCGCCAGCAGCTTGGCTAGCGGGACACAAGAGACCCAGTACTTC. Residues: CASSLASGTQETQYF.

The V call is TRBV6-1, the J call TRBJ1-5, with a possible D match to TRBD1 (5 bases). V was clipped by 6 bases and J by 9 bases, with 24 bases between them. CDR3 length: 16 residues. CDR1 and CDR2 (germline): MNHNS, SASEGT. The CDR3 region is CASSPVGTVPSVPQHF. CDR3 nucleotide sequence: TGTGCCAGCAGCCCAGTCGGGACTGTACCATCTGTGCCCCAGCATTTT.

This clonotype was seen repeatedly, ten times or more. The CDR3 spells CASSLGGPGTGDGYTF. The CDR3 coding sequence is TGTGCCAGCAGCTTAGGTGGACCTGGGACCGGTGATGGCTACACCTTC. The J gene is TRBJ1-2, the V gene TRBV7-9; perhaps TRBD1 as D (5 bases). In germline, CDR1 is SEHNR, CDR2 FQNEAQ (reference sequence). The ends were cut back, 1 base at V and 6 bases at J, with 18 bases in the middle. The CDR3 extends over 16 amino acids. The full variable domain, its missing parts supplied by reference TRBV7-9 and TRBJ1-2, is DTGVSQNPRHKITKRGQNVTFRCDPISEHNRLYWYRQTLGQGPEFLTYFQNEAQLEKSRLLSDRFSAERPKGSFSTLEIQRTEQGDSAMYLCASSLGGPGTGDGYTFGSGTRLTVV.

This clonotype was observed at least ten times. This chain links TRBV12-3 or TRBV12-4 with TRBJ1-3, with no clear D. The CDR3 contains 11 residues. The germline V and J ends were trimmed by 6 bases and 5 bases, with 5 bases remaining between them. CDR3 nucleotides: TGTGCCAGCAGCTACAGAAACACCATATATTTT. It is translated as CASSYRNTIYF.

Many counts were recorded for this clonotype. The V gene is TRBV6-5, the J gene TRBJ2-2; tentative D call: TRBD2 (5 bases). The V gene's germline CDR1 is MNHEY and CDR2 SVGAGI. V lost 6 bases and J 4 bases, leaving 12 bases between the germline ends. The CDR3 sequence is 14 residues long. The DNA of the CDR3 is TGTGCCAGCAGACTACTAGGCCCCACCGGGGAGCTGTTTTTT. It codes for CASRLLGPTGELFF.

This rearrangement joins TRBV19 to TRBJ2-2; the D gene is possibly TRBD1 (6 bases). The length of the CDR3 is 17 residues. V lost 5 bases and J lost 0, with 16 bases in between. Germline V gives CDR1 LNHDA, CDR2 SQIVND (reference sequence). CDR3 nucleotide sequence: TGTGCCAGTAGTCCCCTGTGGGCAGGGGCGAACACCGGGGAGCTGTTTTTT. Protein: CASSPLWAGANTGELFF.

This clonotype was seen repeatedly, ten times or more. The chain recombines TRBV20-1 with TRBJ2-7, with 10 bases that match TRBD2. The CDR3 covers 20 residues. V lost 0 bases and J lost 2; bases outside the gene matches: 19. Germline V gives CDR1 DFQATT, CDR2 SNEGSKA (reference sequence). The CDR3 DNA sequence: TGCAGTGCTAGAGATTGGACACTAGCGGGACGGGGGGGTAACGCCTACGAGCAGTACTTC. Translated, it gives CSARDWTLAGRGGNAYEQYF.

This clonotype was recorded many times. The V and J genes are TRBV20-1 and TRBJ1-5; 7 nucleotides align to TRBD1. V lost 4 bases and J lost 1; bases outside the gene matches: 1. The CDR3 has 13 residues. Germline-derived CDR1 and CDR2 are DFQATT and SNEGSKA (reference sequence). CDR3 in DNA: TGCAGTGCTACACAGGGGAGCAATCAGCCCCAGCATTTT. Its protein is CSATQGSNQPQHF.

This chain joins TRBV12-3 or TRBV12-4 and TRBJ1-2, with unresolved D. V lost 5 bases, J lost 4 bases, and 11 bases lay in between. This CDR3 comprises 13 residues. The CDR3 DNA reads as TGTGCCAGCAGTCCACGACCGGTCTATGGCTACACCTTC. Encoded protein: CASSPRPVYGYTF.

Concerning this clonotype itself: Given a much more abundant clone one base away, this may be a read error. This rearrangement joins TRBV19 to TRBJ1-1, with D tentatively TRBD1 (6 bases). The CDR3 is made up of 13 amino acids. From germline, CDR1 is LNHDA and CDR2 SQIVND (reference sequence). This chain's CDR3 is CVSRLGGGTEAFF. The CDR3 region has the DNA TGTGTCAGTAGGCTGGGGGGCGGGACTGAAGCTTTCTTT.

This clonotype was seen a handful of times. The chain links TRBV6-1 to TRBJ2-2; 7 bases map to TRBD2. V lost 3 bases and J lost 3; bases outside the gene matches: 7. Looked up from germline, CDR1 is MNHNS and CDR2 is SASEGT. CDR3 length: 16 amino acids. The CDR3 bases are TGTGCCAGCAGTGAGGCGCGGGAGTACGACACCGGGGAGCTGTTTTTT. This sequence encodes CASSEAREYDTGELFF.

V gene TRBV11-2 combines with J gene TRBJ2-7; tentatively, D is TRBD1 or TRBD2 (5 bases each). The CDR3 consists of 15 residues. Trimming took off 5 bases at V and 0 bases at J, with 14 bases between the two ends. Germline V gives CDR1 SGHAT, CDR2 FQNNGV. The CDR3 DNA is TGTGCCAGCAGCCGTGGTCCAGGGACCTCCTACGAGCAGTACTTC. It yields the protein CASSRGPGTSYEQYF.

The chain uses TRBV12-3 or TRBV12-4 and TRBJ1-1, with D possibly TRBD1 on 6 matching bases. The CDR3 runs to 13 residues. The V end lost 3 bases, the J end lost 7 bases, and 12 bases lay between the germline ends. CDR3 nucleotide sequence: TGTGCCAGCAGTTTGGGGGCAGGAGGTGAAGCTTTCTTT. This encodes CASSLGAGGEAFF.

This clonotype was seen many times. The gene calls are TRBV20-1 and TRBJ2-2, with D hard to call. This CDR3 is built from 13 residues. Deletions cut 1 base from V and 3 bases from J, with 6 bases between. CDR1 is DFQATT, CDR2 SNEGSKA, per germline (reference sequence). The CDR3 DNA follows: TGCAGTGCTAGAGGGGCACACACCGGGGAGCTGTTTTTT. Translated: CSARGAHTGELFF.

Many counts were recorded for this clonotype. V and J are TRBV20-1 and TRBJ1-2; 9 nucleotides line up with TRBD1. Trimming at V came to 5 bases and at J to 5 bases, leaving 9 bases not matched to a gene. The CDR3 length is 14 residues. The germline V gene has CDR1 DFQATT and CDR2 SNEGSKA (reference sequence). CDR3 in DNA: TGCAGTGCTCCCCCCGGGACAGGGTGGTATGGCTACACCTTC. Its translation: CSAPPGTGWYGYTF.

Many counts were recorded for this clonotype. V and J are TRBV28 and TRBJ2-7; D call uncertain. Trimming cost V 7 bases and J 3 bases, with 10 bases left between them. CDR3 length equals 12 residues. The V gene's germline CDR1 is MDHEN and CDR2 SYDVKM. CDR3 DNA sequence: TGTGCCAGCAAGTGTTGGGTCTACGAGCAGTACTTC. This encodes CASKCWVYEQYF.

This clonotype was counted ten times or more. The chain couples TRBV19 to TRBJ1-1; 7 nucleotides line up with TRBD1. This CDR3 is 15 amino acids long. After removal of 5 bases from V and 1 base from J, the junction contained 7 bases not matched to a gene. The germline V gene has CDR1 LNHDA and CDR2 SQIVND (reference sequence). CDR3 nucleotides: TGTGCCAGTAGTGCTTGGGACAGTCCGAACACTGAAGCTTTCTTT. This translates into CASSAWDSPNTEAFF.